Following are 20 T cell receptor beta chains from one sample sequenced in a study of shared clonotypes between healthy human individuals. Sequenced by immunoSEQ multiplex PCR; TCRdb stores in-frame clones only, minus some. The profile covers about 2 million clones, with about 95% appearing a single time and 1.2% taken by the ten largest. CD8 cells regarded as naive lacked CD45RO, were positively chosen for CCR7, and omitted terminally differentiated effector memory CD45RA+ cells. The sample comprised naive CD8+ T cells sorted from blood. The receptors shown here come from a man in his late teens or twenties in good health.

V gene TRBV27 combines with J gene TRBJ1-6, with 7 bases lining up with TRBD1. Trimming removed 5 bases from V and 4 bases from J; junction bases left unmatched: 5. The CDR3 length is 15 residues. The germline V gene has CDR1 MNHEY and CDR2 SMNVEV (reference sequence). CDR3 DNA: TGTGCCAGCAGTACCCTGGGACAGTATAATTCACCCCTCCACTTT. Its translation: CASSTLGQYNSPLHF.

The rearrangement links TRBV13 to TRBJ1-6; unclear D gene. Deletions cut 1 base from V and 6 bases from J, with 7 bases between. Germline CDR1 is PRHDT and CDR2 is FYEKMQ (reference sequence). This CDR3 has 14 amino acids. The CDR3 bases are TGTGCCAGCAGCTTAGCGTCAGCTAATTCACCCCTCCACTTT. It encodes CASSLASANSPLHF.

As regards this clone: The identical CDR3 is also encoded by other nucleotide sequences in the sample. This chain uses TRBV27 with TRBJ2-7; D call uncertain. The CDR3 has 14 residues. Germline V CDR1 and CDR2: MNHEY, SMNVEV (reference sequence). V lost 6 bases to trimming and J lost 0 bases, with 12 bases between them. CDR3 coding DNA: TGTGCCAGCAGCCCCTCCACCAGCTCCTACGAGCAGTACTTC. The encoded protein is CASSPSTSSYEQYF.

This chain links TRBV7-9 with TRBJ1-4; 12 positions match TRBD1. CDR1 is SEHNR and CDR2 is FQNEAQ in the germline V gene (reference sequence). The trim removed 5 bases at V and 7 bases at J, leaving 14 bases unmatched. The CDR3 length is 18 residues. CDR3 DNA: TGTGCCAGCAGCGTAGACCCGGGACAGGGGGCAAAGATTGAAAAACTGTTTTTT. This translates into CASSVDPGQGAKIEKLFF.

A single count supports this clone. This chain joins TRBV10-2 and TRBJ2-7; 7 bases agree with TRBD2. There are 14 residues in the CDR3. After removal of 1 base from V and 5 bases from J, the junction contained 5 bases not matched to a gene. CDR1 and CDR2 from the germline V gene are WSHSY and SAAADI. In DNA form, the CDR3 reads TGCGCCAGCAGTGAGTGGGCTAGCGGCCACGAGCAGTACTTC. Its translation is CASSEWASGHEQYF.

This chain connects TRBV5-6 to TRBJ2-1, with 11 bases lining up with TRBD2. The CDR3 runs to 15 residues. Losses at the gene ends were 3 bases for V and 5 bases for J; bases not matched to a gene: 4. The germline V gene encodes CDR1 SGHDT and CDR2 YYEEEE. This CDR3 reads CASSSVAGGDNEQFF. Here the CDR3 DNA reads TGTGCCAGCAGCTCGGTAGCGGGAGGGGACAATGAGCAGTTCTTC. The complete variable domain, with remaining parts taken from reference TRBV5-6 and TRBJ2-1, reads DAGVTQSPTHLIKTRGQQVTLRCSPKSGHDTVSWYQQALGQGPQFIFQYYEEEERQRGNFPDRFSGHQFPNYSSELNVNALLLGDSALYLCASSSVAGGDNEQFFGPGTRLTVL.

This rearrangement joins TRBV5-6 to TRBJ2-3; D may be TRBD1 (6 bases). This CDR3 spans 17 amino acids. Trimming took 0 bases from V and 1 from J, leaving 15 bases between them. CDR1 is SGHDT and CDR2 is YYEEEE in the germline V gene. CDR3 sequence: CASSLGGHHERTDTQYF. CDR3 in DNA: TGTGCCAGCAGCTTGGGGGGACATCATGAACGCACAGATACGCAGTATTTT.

V gene TRBV5-1 combines with J gene TRBJ2-7; perhaps TRBD1 as D (6 bases). Germline CDR1 and CDR2: SGHRS and YFSETQ. V was cut by 2 bases and J by 0 bases, with 9 bases left in between. CDR3 size: 14 residues. The CDR3 DNA reads TGCGCCAGCAGCTTCAGGGACAACTCCTACGAGCAGTACTTC. This translates into CASSFRDNSYEQYF.

The chain uses TRBV6-1 and TRBJ2-7; 9 nucleotides match TRBD1. CDR1 is MNHNS and CDR2 is SASEGT in the germline V gene. This CDR3 contains 15 residues. V trimming: 3 bases; J trimming: 3 bases; junction bases outside the gene matches: 6. The CDR3 is CASSDGTGSIYEQYF. The CDR3 region has the DNA TGTGCCAGCAGTGACGGGACAGGGAGTATCTACGAGCAGTACTTC.

This chain links TRBV9 with TRBJ2-1, with 7 positions matching TRBD2. The junction had 10 bases not matched to a gene; V was cut back by 7 bases and J by 0 bases. The CDR3 is 16 amino acids. The germline V gene encodes CDR1 SGDLS and CDR2 YYNGEE. This CDR3 reads CASSSGSETSYNEQFF. CDR3 DNA sequence: TGTGCCAGCTCTAGCGGATCCGAAACCTCCTACAATGAGCAGTTCTTC.

This chain connects TRBV30 to TRBJ2-1; tentatively, D is TRBD1 or TRBD2 (5 bases each). V lost 1 base, J lost 3 bases, and 10 bases lay in between. The CDR3 extends over 14 amino acids. The germline V gene has CDR1 GTSNPN and CDR2 SVGIG (reference sequence). The CDR3 is CAWSDGTGYNEQFF. The CDR3 DNA is TGTGCCTGGAGTGACGGGACGGGCTACAATGAGCAGTTCTTC. The entire variable domain, with the rest obtained from reference TRBV30 and TRBJ2-1, is as follows: SQTIHQWPATLVQPVGSPLSLECTVEGTSNPNLYWYRQAAGRGLQLLFYSVGIGQISSEVPQNLSASRPQDRQFILSSKKLLLSDSGFYLCAWSDGTGYNEQFFGPGTRLTVL.

This clone was found once. The chain carries TRBV25-1 and TRBJ2-1; D ambiguous. CDR3 size: 11 residues. V gave up 9 bases and J gave up 6 bases, with 9 bases separating them. In germline, CDR1 is MGHDK, CDR2 SYGVNS. The CDR3 is CASSQLNEQFF. The CDR3 nucleotides are TGTGCCAGTTCACAGCTCAATGAGCAGTTCTTC.

This chain connects TRBV10-1 to TRBJ2-1, with 12 bases identical to TRBD2. Losses at the gene ends were 4 bases for V and 4 bases for J; bases not matched to a gene: 5. From germline, CDR1 is WNHNN and CDR2 SYGVQD (reference sequence). The CDR3 has 16 amino acids. The CDR3 sequence: CASSGLAGAPYNEQFF. CDR3 coding DNA: TGCGCCAGCAGTGGACTAGCGGGGGCTCCTTACAATGAGCAGTTCTTC.

J is TRBJ1-2 and V is TRBV10-3; D not certain. Trimming removed 0 bases from V and 4 bases from J, with 12 bases in between. The CDR3 has 15 amino acids. Germline CDR1 ENHRY, CDR2 SYGVKD. The CDR3 DNA sequence: TGTGCCATCAGTGAGTCGACTGAACCCCCCTATGGCTACACCTTC. The encoded protein is CAISESTEPPYGYTF.

The CDR3 reads CASSWTSGAITDTQYF. In nucleotides, the CDR3 is TGTGCCAGCAGTTGGACTAGCGGGGCTATCACAGATACGCAGTATTTT. The chain combines TRBV13 with TRBJ2-3; 12 bases map to TRBD2. There are 16 residues in the CDR3. V trimming: 6 bases; J trimming: 2 bases; junction bases outside the gene matches: 6. The germline gives CDR1 PRHDT, CDR2 FYEKMQ (reference sequence).

Details on this clone: Additional DNA sequences in this sample encode the identical CDR3. CDR3 DNA: TGTGCCAGCAGTTACGGACAGGGGACAGATACGCAGTATTTT. This gives the protein CASSYGQGTDTQYF. This rearrangement joins TRBV6-5 to TRBJ2-3, with 9 positions matching TRBD1. Germline V CDR1 and CDR2: MNHEY, SVGAGI. The CDR3 is made up of 14 amino acids. J lost 3 bases, V lost 2 bases, and 0 bases had no gene match.

To note about this clone: The same CDR3 arises from other DNA sequences in this sample as well. This sequence joins TRBV6-1 and TRBJ2-7; the D gene is possibly TRBD2 (6 bases). The CDR3 covers 13 residues. Germline loops: CDR1 MNHNS, CDR2 SASEGT. The ends were cut back, 6 bases at V and 1 base at J, with 10 bases in the middle. CDR3 loop: CASRRDGSYEQYF. As DNA, the CDR3 is TGTGCCAGCAGGCGGGACGGTTCCTACGAGCAGTACTTC.

V gene TRBV27 combines with J gene TRBJ2-7; D is unclear. The V gene lost 5 bases and the J gene lost 6 bases, with 17 bases spanning the gap. This CDR3 is 14 amino acids long. Germline V gene sequence: CDR1 MNHEY, CDR2 SMNVEV (reference sequence). Written as DNA, the CDR3 is TGTGCCAGCAGTATATTGGGTGGAAACGCCGAGCAGTACTTC. Its translation is CASSILGGNAEQYF.

This clone was detected only once. The chain employs TRBV27 and TRBJ1-5, with 7 bases aligning to TRBD1. The V gene end was trimmed by 5 bases and the J gene end by 5 bases; junction bases not matched to a gene: 9. CDR1 and CDR2 from the germline V gene are MNHEY and SMNVEV (reference sequence). CDR3 length: 15 residues. The chain's CDR3 is CASSPTTGAHQPQHF. CDR3 in DNA: TGTGCCAGCAGTCCAACCACAGGGGCCCATCAGCCCCAGCATTTT.

The genes are TRBV5-4 and TRBJ2-3; D is perhaps TRBD2 (5 bases). V was pared by 4 bases and J by 5 bases, with 14 bases between. Germline V gene lookup returns CDR1 SGHNT and CDR2 YYREEE (reference sequence). The CDR3 extends over 14 amino acids. This CDR3 reads CASSAWTGGDTQYF. CDR3 DNA: TGTGCCAGCAGCGCCTGGACTGGTGGAGATACGCAGTATTTT.